This TCR beta chain was recovered during a study of T-cell reconstitution after alpha-beta-depleted transplantation in children. Study-level findings and limits: At around two months after transplant, the alpha-beta T cells were reportedly derived from several hundred expanded clones that came from non-depleted graft cells. In some patients, recipient T cells and intrathymic progenitors surviving conditioning explained high day-60 diversity. At the one-year point after transplant, T-cell counts and TCRbeta diversity were found to come mostly from T cells that had been newly produced.

It was with unique molecular identifiers that the TCRbeta library was prepared. MiXCR, applied by TCRdb to the PCR reads, yields one record per CDR3 protein. The sample consists of 60,000 to 85,000 distinct CDR3 sequences, around 18% of them appearing once. Germline V gene lookup returns CDR1 KGHDR and CDR2 SFDVKD. The V end lost 0 bases, the J end lost 7 bases, and 3 bases lay between the germline ends. This CDR3 spans 11 amino acids. A remark on this clonotype: What it binds is unknown.

Specimen: PBMCs, mostly from graft donor cells, collected 360 days after TCRalphabeta/CD19-depleted stem cell transplant. V is TRBV24-1 and J is TRBJ2-7; no clear D gene. The source of this sequence is a male patient between 2 and 15 years old who had a stem cell transplant for acute lymphoblastic leukemia, so the T cells may come from the graft donor. The CDR3 region is CATSDLSEQYF. The CDR3 DNA reads TGTGCCACCAGTGATTTGAGTGAGCAGTACTTC.